This TCR beta chain appears in the sequencing data of a study of blood T cell repertoires in COVID-19. Study at large: The samples span acute and convalescent COVID-19 from the United States, Italy and Spain. The analysed material was cDNA or gDNA that came from T cells, B-cell-depleted T cells, or PBMCs.

Per the original data handling: Counts of nucleated cells, estimated from reference gene primer amplification, were obtained. The method was immunoSEQ multiplex PCR; TCRdb's version includes in-frame clones alone and lacks a portion of them. That table is the source of V, J and clone size, and D and trimming were worked out from the DNA. The sample shows about 170,000 clones, around 82% of them seen only once. This CDR3 is 13 amino acids long. Trimming took off 3 bases at V and 8 bases at J, with 11 bases between the two ends. This receptor was obtained from a woman older than 75 with active or convalescent COVID-19. The specimen sequenced was peripheral blood. The gene calls are TRBV12-3 or TRBV12-4 and TRBJ2-1; weak D call: TRBD2 (5 bases). The DNA of the CDR3 is TGTGCCAGCAGTTTCACCAGCGGATATGAGCAGTTCTTC. The encoded protein is CASSFTSGYEQFF.